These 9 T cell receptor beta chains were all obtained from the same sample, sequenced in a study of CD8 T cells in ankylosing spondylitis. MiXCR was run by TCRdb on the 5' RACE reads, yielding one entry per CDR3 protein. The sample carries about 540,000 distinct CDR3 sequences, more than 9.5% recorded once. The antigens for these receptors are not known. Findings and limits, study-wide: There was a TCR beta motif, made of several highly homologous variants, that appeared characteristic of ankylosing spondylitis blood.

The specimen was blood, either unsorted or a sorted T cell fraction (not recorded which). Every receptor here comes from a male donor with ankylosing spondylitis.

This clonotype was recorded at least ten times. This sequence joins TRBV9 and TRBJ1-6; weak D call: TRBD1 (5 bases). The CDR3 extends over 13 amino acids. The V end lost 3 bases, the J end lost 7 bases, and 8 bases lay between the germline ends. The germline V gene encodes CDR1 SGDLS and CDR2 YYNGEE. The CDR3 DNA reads TGTGCCAGCAGCGAAGACAGAAATTCACCCCTCCACTTT. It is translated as CASSEDRNSPLHF.

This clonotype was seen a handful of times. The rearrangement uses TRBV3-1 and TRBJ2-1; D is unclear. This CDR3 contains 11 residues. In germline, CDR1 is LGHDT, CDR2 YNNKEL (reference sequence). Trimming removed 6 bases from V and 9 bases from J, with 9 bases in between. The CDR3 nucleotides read TGTGCCAGCAGTATCCTAGGTGAGCAGTTCTTC. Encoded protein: CASSILGEQFF.

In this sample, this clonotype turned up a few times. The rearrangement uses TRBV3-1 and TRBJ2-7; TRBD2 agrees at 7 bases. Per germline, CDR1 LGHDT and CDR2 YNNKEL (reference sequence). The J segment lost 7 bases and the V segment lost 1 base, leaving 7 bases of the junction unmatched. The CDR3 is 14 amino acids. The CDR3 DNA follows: TGTGCCAGCAGCCAAGGACTAGGGCGGGGGGAGCAGTACTTC. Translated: CASSQGLGRGEQYF.

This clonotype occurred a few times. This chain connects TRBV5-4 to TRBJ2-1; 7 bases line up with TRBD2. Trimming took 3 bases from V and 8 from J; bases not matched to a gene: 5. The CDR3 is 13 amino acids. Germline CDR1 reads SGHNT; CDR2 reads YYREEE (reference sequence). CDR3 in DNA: TGTGCCAGCAGCTCCGCTGCGGGAGATGAGCAGTTCTTC. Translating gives CASSSAAGDEQFF.

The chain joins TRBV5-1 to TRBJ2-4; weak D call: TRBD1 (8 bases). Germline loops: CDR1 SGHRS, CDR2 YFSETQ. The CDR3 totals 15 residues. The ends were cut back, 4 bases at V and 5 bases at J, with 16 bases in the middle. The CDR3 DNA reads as TGCGCCAGCAGCGCAACAGGGGGGGGTGAAAACATTCAGTACTTC. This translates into CASSATGGGENIQYF.

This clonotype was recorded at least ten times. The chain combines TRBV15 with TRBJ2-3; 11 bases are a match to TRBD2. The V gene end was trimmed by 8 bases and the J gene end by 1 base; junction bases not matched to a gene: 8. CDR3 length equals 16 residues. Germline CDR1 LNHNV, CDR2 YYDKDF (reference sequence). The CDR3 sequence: CATAPGTSGRTDTQYF. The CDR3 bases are TGTGCCACCGCCCCCGGGACTAGCGGTCGCACAGATACGCAGTATTTT.

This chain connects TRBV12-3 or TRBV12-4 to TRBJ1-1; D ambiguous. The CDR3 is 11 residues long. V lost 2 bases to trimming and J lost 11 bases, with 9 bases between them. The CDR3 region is CASSLRERAFF. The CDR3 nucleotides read TGTGCCAGCAGTTTAAGAGAAAGGGCTTTCTTT.

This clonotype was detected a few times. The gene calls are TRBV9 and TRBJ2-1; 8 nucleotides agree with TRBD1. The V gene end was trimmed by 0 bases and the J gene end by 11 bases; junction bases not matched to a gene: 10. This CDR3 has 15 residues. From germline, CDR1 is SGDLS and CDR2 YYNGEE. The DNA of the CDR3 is TGTGCCAGCAGCGTAGTTCAGGGGGCCCCTCCACAGCAGTTCTTC. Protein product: CASSVVQGAPPQQFF.

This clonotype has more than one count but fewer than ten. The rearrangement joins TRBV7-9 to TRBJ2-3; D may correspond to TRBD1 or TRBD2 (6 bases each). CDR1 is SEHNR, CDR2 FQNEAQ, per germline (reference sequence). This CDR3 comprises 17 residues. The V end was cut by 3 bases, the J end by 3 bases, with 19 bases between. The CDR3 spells CASSFGQLQRVTDTQYF. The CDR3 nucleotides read TGTGCCAGCAGCTTCGGACAGCTACAGCGGGTGACAGATACGCAGTATTTT.